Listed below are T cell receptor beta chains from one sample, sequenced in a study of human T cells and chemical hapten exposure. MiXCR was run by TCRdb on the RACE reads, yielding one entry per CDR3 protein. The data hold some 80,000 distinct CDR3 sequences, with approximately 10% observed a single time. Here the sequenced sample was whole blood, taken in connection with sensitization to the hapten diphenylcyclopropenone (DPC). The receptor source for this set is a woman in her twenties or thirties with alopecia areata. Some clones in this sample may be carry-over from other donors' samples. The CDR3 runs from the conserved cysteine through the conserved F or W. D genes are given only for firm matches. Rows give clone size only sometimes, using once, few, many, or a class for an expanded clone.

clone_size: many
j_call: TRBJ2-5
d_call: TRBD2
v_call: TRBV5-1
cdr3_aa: CASSFLAGAGQETQYF
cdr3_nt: TGCGCCAGCAGCTTCCTAGCGGGAGCGGGCCAAGAGACCCAGTACTTC

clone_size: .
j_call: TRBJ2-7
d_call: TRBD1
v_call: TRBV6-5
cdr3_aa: CASSRTGDEQYF
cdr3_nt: TGTGCCAGCAGCCGGACAGGGGACGAGCAGTACTTC

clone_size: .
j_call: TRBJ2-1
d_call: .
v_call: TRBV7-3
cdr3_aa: CASSLRLSSYNEQFF
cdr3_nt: TGTGCCAGCAGCTTAAGGCTGAGCTCCTACAATGAGCAGTTCTTC

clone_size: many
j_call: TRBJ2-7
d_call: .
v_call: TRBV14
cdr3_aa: CASSPRTDYEQYF
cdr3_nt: TGTGCCAGCAGCCCCCGGACAGACTACGAGCAGTACTTC

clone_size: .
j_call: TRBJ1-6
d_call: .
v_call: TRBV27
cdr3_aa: CASSLDRQGRSPLHF
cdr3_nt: TGTGCCAGCAGTTTAGACAGGCAGGGGCGATCACCCCTCCACTTT

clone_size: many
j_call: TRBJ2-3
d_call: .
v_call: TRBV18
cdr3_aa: CASSPPTTDTQYF
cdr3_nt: TGTGCCAGCTCACCGCCCACCACAGATACGCAGTATTTT

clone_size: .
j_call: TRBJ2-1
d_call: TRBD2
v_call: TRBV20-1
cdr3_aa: CSAGTSGLYNEQFF
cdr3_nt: TGCAGTGCTGGGACTAGCGGACTTTACAATGAGCAGTTCTTC

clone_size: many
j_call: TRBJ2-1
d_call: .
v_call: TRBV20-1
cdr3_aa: CSARNEQFF
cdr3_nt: TGCAGTGCGAGGAATGAGCAGTTCTTC

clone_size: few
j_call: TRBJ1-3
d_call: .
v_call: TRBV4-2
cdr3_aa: CASSQEALPGAGGNTIYF
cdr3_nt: TGTGCCAGCAGCCAAGAGGCCCTCCCAGGGGCGGGGGGAAACACCATATATTTT

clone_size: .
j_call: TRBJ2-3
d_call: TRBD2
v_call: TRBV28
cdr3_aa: CASSLVRGGIDTQYF
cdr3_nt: TGTGCCAGCAGTTTGGTGCGGGGGGGCATAGATACGCAGTATTTT

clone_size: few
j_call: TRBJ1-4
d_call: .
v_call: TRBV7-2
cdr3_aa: CASSLEGSPTNEKLFF
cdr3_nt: TGTGCCAGCAGCTTAGAGGGGTCCCCAACTAATGAAAAACTGTTTTTT

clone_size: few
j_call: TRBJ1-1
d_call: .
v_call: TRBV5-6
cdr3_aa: CASSLVADLNTEAFF
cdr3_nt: TGTGCCAGCAGCTTGGTTGCAGACCTTAACACTGAAGCTTTCTTT

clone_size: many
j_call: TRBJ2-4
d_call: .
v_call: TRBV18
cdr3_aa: CASSPLQGGTKNIQYF
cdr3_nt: TGTGCCAGCTCACCCCTCCAGGGGGGGACCAAAAACATTCAGTACTTC

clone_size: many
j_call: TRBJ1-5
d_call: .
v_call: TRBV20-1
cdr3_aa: CSARVEGGAQPQHF
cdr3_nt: TGCAGTGCTAGAGTGGAGGGGGGGGCTCAGCCCCAGCATTTT

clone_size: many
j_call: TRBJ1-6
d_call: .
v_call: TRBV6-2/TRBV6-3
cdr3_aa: CASKPEARENSPLHF
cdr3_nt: TGTGCCAGCAAGCCTGAGGCCCGGGAGAATTCACCCCTCCACTTT

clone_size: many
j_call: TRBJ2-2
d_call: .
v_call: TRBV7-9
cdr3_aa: CASSPPTSGELFF
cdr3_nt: TGTGCCAGCAGCCCTCCGACGTCCGGGGAGCTGTTTTTT

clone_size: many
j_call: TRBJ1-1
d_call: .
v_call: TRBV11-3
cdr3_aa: CASSVTGSAFF
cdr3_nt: TGTGCCAGCAGCGTCACAGGGAGTGCTTTCTTT

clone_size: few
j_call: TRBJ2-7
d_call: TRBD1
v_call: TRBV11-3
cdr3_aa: CASSLKTGLGYEQYF
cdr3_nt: TGTGCCAGCAGCTTGAAGACAGGGCTCGGCTACGAGCAGTACTTC

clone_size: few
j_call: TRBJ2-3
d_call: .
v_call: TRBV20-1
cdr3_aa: CSAREDATDTQYF
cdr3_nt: TGCAGTGCTAGAGAGGACGCTACAGATACGCAGTATTTT

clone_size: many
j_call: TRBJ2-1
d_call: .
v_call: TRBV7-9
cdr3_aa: CASSPGGYSYNEQFF
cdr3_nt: TGTGCCAGCAGCCCCGGCGGGTACTCCTACAATGAGCAGTTCTTC

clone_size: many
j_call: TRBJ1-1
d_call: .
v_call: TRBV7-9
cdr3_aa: CASTSQGTEAFF
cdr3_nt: TGTGCCAGCACCTCTCAAGGCACTGAAGCTTTCTTT